Listed below are T cell receptor beta chains from one sample, sequenced in a study of T-cell memory formation after mild COVID-19. A single record per CDR3 protein comes from TCRdb applying MiXCR to the 5' RACE reads. The table shows roughly 51,000 distinct CDR3 sequences, with about 7.3% occurring only once. Sequencing was performed on PBMCs or a T cell subset sorted from them (not recorded which). The receptors originated from a young man who had mild COVID-19 (a few samples of this study predate the infection). Cell type and time point are not known. CDR3s include the opening cysteine and the closing phenylalanine or tryptophan. Each record gives: D gene, J gene, V gene, clone size, CDR3 protein, CDR3 DNA. The D gene is left open where the match is weak. Not every row has a clone size; where given, it reads once, few, many or a size class.

d_gene: NA; j_gene: TRBJ1-1; v_gene: TRBV6-2/TRBV6-3; abundance: NA; CDR3aa: CASSYQGWATEAFF; CDR3nt: TGTGCCAGCAGTTACCAGGGCTGGGCCACTGAAGCTTTCTTT
d_gene: NA; j_gene: TRBJ2-2; v_gene: TRBV5-1; abundance: few; CDR3aa: CASSSVWGLNTGELFF; CDR3nt: TGCGCCAGCAGCTCGGTGTGGGGCCTGAACACCGGGGAGCTGTTTTTT
d_gene: TRBD2; j_gene: TRBJ2-3; v_gene: TRBV7-7; abundance: many; CDR3aa: CASSSGTSGGDTQYF; CDR3nt: TGTGCCAGCAGCTCCGGGACTAGCGGGGGAGATACGCAGTATTTT
d_gene: NA; j_gene: TRBJ1-1; v_gene: TRBV5-1; abundance: many; CDR3aa: CASSEQANTEAFF; CDR3nt: TGCGCCAGCAGCGAACAGGCGAACACTGAAGCTTTCTTT
d_gene: TRBD1; j_gene: TRBJ2-5; v_gene: TRBV7-9; abundance: many; CDR3aa: CASSSTLTGETQYF; CDR3nt: TGTGCCAGCAGCTCTACACTGACAGGGGAGACCCAGTACTTC
d_gene: NA; j_gene: TRBJ1-5; v_gene: TRBV6-6; abundance: NA; CDR3aa: CASSYSGAGQPQHF; CDR3nt: TGTGCCAGCAGTTACTCGGGGGCCGGTCAGCCCCAGCATTTT
d_gene: NA; j_gene: TRBJ2-7; v_gene: TRBV2; abundance: few; CDR3aa: CASKEGGIYEQYF; CDR3nt: TGTGCCAGCAAGGAAGGGGGTATCTACGAGCAGTACTTC
d_gene: NA; j_gene: TRBJ2-2; v_gene: TRBV2; abundance: few; CDR3aa: CASRTALNTGELFF; CDR3nt: TGTGCCAGCAGGACAGCCCTGAACACCGGGGAGCTGTTTTTT
d_gene: TRBD1; j_gene: TRBJ1-2; v_gene: TRBV12-3/TRBV12-4; abundance: many; CDR3aa: CASNNRGNYGYTF; CDR3nt: TGTGCCAGCAATAACAGGGGAAACTATGGCTACACCTTC
d_gene: TRBD1; j_gene: TRBJ2-7; v_gene: TRBV28; abundance: many; CDR3aa: CASITGTATYEQYF; CDR3nt: TGTGCCAGCATCACCGGGACAGCAACCTACGAGCAGTACTTC
d_gene: NA; j_gene: TRBJ1-2; v_gene: TRBV18; abundance: few; CDR3aa: CASSTEISNYGYTF; CDR3nt: TGTGCCAGCTCAACGGAGATTTCTAACTATGGCTACACCTTC
d_gene: TRBD2; j_gene: TRBJ2-1; v_gene: TRBV5-1; abundance: few; CDR3aa: CASSPGGLAGGLGDEQFF; CDR3nt: TGCGCCAGCAGCCCAGGAGGACTAGCGGGGGGCCTGGGGGATGAGCAGTTCTTC
d_gene: NA; j_gene: TRBJ2-3; v_gene: TRBV4-3; abundance: many; CDR3aa: CASSQDGGRDTQYF; CDR3nt: TGCGCCAGCAGCCAAGATGGGGGGCGCGACACGCAGTATTTT
d_gene: NA; j_gene: TRBJ2-7; v_gene: TRBV7-2; abundance: many; CDR3aa: CASSLSRGAYEQYF; CDR3nt: TGTGCCAGCAGCTTATCACGGGGTGCCTACGAGCAGTACTTC
d_gene: NA; j_gene: TRBJ1-1; v_gene: TRBV20-1; abundance: NA; CDR3aa: CSAMERAGANTEAFF; CDR3nt: TGCAGTGCTATGGAGCGAGCGGGGGCGAACACTGAAGCTTTCTTT
d_gene: NA; j_gene: TRBJ2-3; v_gene: TRBV7-6; abundance: many; CDR3aa: CASSLDVRGEDTQYF; CDR3nt: TGTGCCAGCAGCTTAGACGTTAGGGGGGAGGATACGCAGTATTTT
d_gene: TRBD2; j_gene: TRBJ2-5; v_gene: TRBV5-1; abundance: many; CDR3aa: CASSPGLAEIQYF; CDR3nt: TGCGCCAGCAGCCCGGGACTAGCGGAGATCCAGTACTTC
d_gene: NA; j_gene: TRBJ2-3; v_gene: TRBV12-3/TRBV12-4; abundance: many; CDR3aa: CASSFRVPDTQYF; CDR3nt: TGTGCCAGCAGTTTTAGGGTTCCAGATACGCAGTATTTT
d_gene: TRBD2; j_gene: TRBJ2-1; v_gene: TRBV24-1; abundance: few; CDR3aa: CATSDFSSGGNQDNEQFF; CDR3nt: TGTGCCACCAGTGATTTCAGTAGCGGGGGTAATCAGGACAATGAGCAGTTCTTC
d_gene: NA; j_gene: TRBJ2-7; v_gene: TRBV5-6; abundance: few; CDR3aa: CASSPGSPYEQYF; CDR3nt: TGTGCCAGCAGCCCCGGGTCCCCCTACGAGCAGTACTTC
d_gene: TRBD1; j_gene: TRBJ2-1; v_gene: TRBV5-1; abundance: many; CDR3aa: CASKRGTAYNEQFF; CDR3nt: TGCGCCTCCAAAAGGGGGACAGCATACAATGAGCAGTTCTTC
d_gene: NA; j_gene: TRBJ1-2; v_gene: TRBV28; abundance: NA; CDR3aa: CASSLAAGRGYTF; CDR3nt: TGTGCCAGCAGTTTAGCGGCAGGGCGTGGCTACACCTTC
d_gene: TRBD1; j_gene: TRBJ2-2; v_gene: TRBV11-3; abundance: few; CDR3aa: CASSDNRGPFTGELFF; CDR3nt: TGTGCCAGCAGCGATAACAGGGGGCCCTTCACCGGGGAGCTGTTTTTT
d_gene: NA; j_gene: TRBJ1-1; v_gene: TRBV10-3; abundance: NA; CDR3aa: CAIRERQENTEAFF; CDR3nt: TGTGCCATCAGAGAACGTCAGGAGAACACTGAAGCTTTCTTT
d_gene: TRBD2; j_gene: TRBJ2-3; v_gene: TRBV20-1; abundance: NA; CDR3aa: CSANTGLAGDTQYF; CDR3nt: TGCAGTGCCAACACAGGACTAGCGGGGGATACGCAGTATTTT
d_gene: TRBD2; j_gene: TRBJ2-1; v_gene: TRBV11-3; abundance: few; CDR3aa: CASSSTPSGGDEQFF; CDR3nt: TGTGCCAGCAGCTCCACCCCCAGCGGGGGGGATGAGCAGTTCTTC
d_gene: TRBD1; j_gene: TRBJ2-6; v_gene: TRBV7-8; abundance: few; CDR3aa: CASSLVAGGSGANVLTF; CDR3nt: TGTGCCAGCAGCTTAGTGGCAGGGGGCTCTGGGGCCAACGTCCTGACTTTC
d_gene: NA; j_gene: TRBJ2-3; v_gene: TRBV7-6; abundance: few; CDR3aa: CASSFHEGKQTQYF; CDR3nt: TGTGCCAGCAGCTTTCACGAGGGGAAGCAGACGCAGTATTTT
d_gene: NA; j_gene: TRBJ2-7; v_gene: TRBV5-5; abundance: many; CDR3aa: CASSLVFADTGYEQYF; CDR3nt: TGTGCCAGCAGCTTGGTTTTTGCGGACACGGGCTACGAGCAGTACTTC
d_gene: TRBD2; j_gene: TRBJ2-2; v_gene: TRBV3-1; abundance: NA; CDR3aa: CASSQDLGLAGSPNTGELFF; CDR3nt: TGTGCCAGCAGCCAAGATCTCGGACTAGCGGGGAGCCCGAACACCGGGGAGCTGTTTTTT
d_gene: TRBD1; j_gene: TRBJ1-4; v_gene: TRBV5-1; abundance: NA; CDR3aa: CASSLAGTGFYEKLFF; CDR3nt: TGCGCCAGCAGCTTGGCCGGGACAGGGTTTTATGAAAAACTGTTTTTT